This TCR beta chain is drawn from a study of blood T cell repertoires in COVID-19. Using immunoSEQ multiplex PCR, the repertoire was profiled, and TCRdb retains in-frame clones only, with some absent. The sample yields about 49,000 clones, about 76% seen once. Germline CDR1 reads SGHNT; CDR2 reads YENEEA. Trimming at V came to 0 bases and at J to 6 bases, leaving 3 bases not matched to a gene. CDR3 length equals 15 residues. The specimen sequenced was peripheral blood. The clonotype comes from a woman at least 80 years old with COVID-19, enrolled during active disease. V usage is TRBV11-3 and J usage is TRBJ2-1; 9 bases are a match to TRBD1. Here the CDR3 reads CASSLEGTGFNEQFF. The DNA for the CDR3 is TGTGCCAGCAGCTTAGAGGGGACAGGGTTCAATGAGCAGTTCTTC.